Below, 12 T cell receptor beta chains from the same sample are listed, as sequenced in a study of spatial heterogeneity in lung cancer. The time point here: blood at routine non-recurrence follow-up after resection. TCRdb called the 5' RACE reads again in MiXCR, with one record for every CDR3 protein. The data show about 29,000 distinct CDR3 sequences, about 9.4% seen once. The source material was PBMCs, sampled at follow-up. Receptor source: a female donor with early-stage non-small cell lung cancer.

In its sample, this clonotype was seen many times. V and J are TRBV3-1 and TRBJ1-4; 8 positions match TRBD1. V lost 3 bases to trimming and J lost 3 bases; unmatched junction nucleotides: 6. The V gene's germline CDR1 is LGHDT and CDR2 YNNKEL (reference sequence). CDR3 length: 16 residues. The CDR3 nucleotides are TGTGCCAGCAGCCACTCACAGGGGGAGGCTAATGAAAAACTGTTTTTT. Translation: CASSHSQGEANEKLFF. Supplemented by reference TRBV3-1 and TRBJ1-4, the full variable domain reads DTAVSQTPKYLVTQMGNDKSIKCEQNLGHDTMYWYKQDSKKFLKIMFSYNNKELIINETVPNRFSPKSPDKAHLNLHINSLELGDSAVYFCASSHSQGEANEKLFFGSGTQLSVL.

This clonotype is medium-sized in the sample. This chain connects TRBV12-3 or TRBV12-4 to TRBJ1-2; tentative D call: TRBD1 (5 bases). Between the trimmed V and J ends, which lost 3 bases and 8 bases, there was a span of 16 bases. The length of the CDR3 is 14 residues. The CDR3 nucleotides are TGTGCCAGCAGTTTTATGGGACCCAATGAGGGCTACACCTTC. Residues: CASSFMGPNEGYTF.

This clonotype was observed at least ten times. The V gene is TRBV6-2 or TRBV6-3, the J gene TRBJ1-6; no clear D gene. The CDR3 extends over 16 amino acids. Germline values: CDR1 MNHEY, CDR2 SVGEGT. Trimming left V 5 bases short and J 0 bases short, with 11 bases between. CDR3 loop: CASSAGRSSYNSPLHF. DNA for the CDR3: TGTGCCAGCAGTGCCGGACGGAGCTCCTATAATTCACCCCTCCACTTT.

At least ten counts were recorded for this clonotype. The chain has TRBV7-2 and TRBJ2-3; TRBD2 matches at 8 bases. Per the germline V gene, CDR1 is SGHTA and CDR2 is FQGNSA. CDR3 length: 17 residues. The J segment lost 2 bases and the V segment lost 1 base, leaving 8 bases of the junction unmatched. The CDR3 DNA sequence: TGTGCCAGCAGCTTAGGGGCCGGACTAGCCCACACAGATACGCAGTATTTT. It specifies CASSLGAGLAHTDTQYF.

The V call is TRBV19, the J call TRBJ1-1, with D uncertain. Germline V CDR1 and CDR2: LNHDA, SQIVND (reference sequence). The CDR3 sequence is 15 residues long. V lost 5 bases and J lost 4, with 17 bases in between. CDR3 in DNA: TGTGCCAGTAGTCCAGGCCGGCCGGGCGGCACTGAAGCTTTCTTT. It is translated as CASSPGRPGGTEAFF.

This clonotype was counted a few times. This chain's CDR3 is CASARGLAFEQFF. Written as DNA, the CDR3 is TGTGCCAGCGCTCGGGGACTAGCTTTTGAGCAGTTCTTC. This chain uses TRBV28 with TRBJ2-1; 9 bases match TRBD2. The CDR3 runs to 13 residues. V lost 8 bases, J lost 9 bases, and 8 bases stayed unmatched. Germline CDR1 and CDR2: MDHEN and SYDVKM.

Many counts were recorded for this clonotype. J is TRBJ2-4 and V is TRBV2; D is perhaps TRBD1 or TRBD2 (5 bases each). Germline CDR1 SNHLY, CDR2 FYNNEI. V dropped 8 bases and J dropped 3 bases, with 8 bases sitting between them. The CDR3 consists of 12 residues. The CDR3 DNA reads as TGTGCCAGCCGGGACGACAAAAACATTCAGTACTTC. Protein: CASRDDKNIQYF. Combining the CDR3 with reference TRBV2 and TRBJ2-4 gives the whole variable domain EPEVTQTPSHQVTQMGQEVILRCVPISNHLYFYWYRQILGQKVEFLVSFYNNEISEKSEIFDDQFSVERPDGSNFTLKIRSTKLEDSAMYFCASRDDKNIQYFGAGTRLSVL.

By share, this clonotype ranks as medium-sized (0.01 to 0.1%). The chain recombines TRBV7-2 with TRBJ1-5, with D perhaps TRBD1 (6 bases). V dropped 2 bases and J dropped 2 bases, with 13 bases sitting between them. The V gene's germline CDR1 is SGHTA and CDR2 FQGNSA. This CDR3 comprises 16 residues. The CDR3 DNA follows: TGTGCCAGCAGCTTAACATCGGCAGGGGGCAATCAGCCCCAGCATTTT. Translation: CASSLTSAGGNQPQHF.

V and J are TRBV15 and TRBJ2-3; D possibly corresponds to TRBD2 (5 bases). This CDR3 is 14 amino acids long. Germline assignment: CDR1 LNHNV and CDR2 YYDKDF (reference sequence). The ends were cut back, 5 bases at V and 2 bases at J, with 11 bases in the middle. The CDR3 bases are TGTGCCACCAGCGGCGGAGGACCCACAGATACGCAGTATTTT. Amino acids: CATSGGGPTDTQYF.

This clonotype was counted only a few times. The chain employs TRBV11-3 and TRBJ2-3; tentatively, D is TRBD2 (6 bases). The germline V gene has CDR1 SGHNT and CDR2 YENEEA. There are 15 residues in the CDR3. V was cut by 5 bases and J by 0 bases, with 12 bases left in between. The CDR3 protein is CASSVGEASTDTQYF. The CDR3, as DNA: TGTGCCAGCAGCGTGGGGGAGGCTAGCACAGATACGCAGTATTTT.

This chain connects TRBV6-2 or TRBV6-3 to TRBJ2-7, with a tentative D call TRBD2 (6 bases). The CDR3 runs 16 residues. Germline V gives CDR1 MNHEY, CDR2 SVGEGT. V was trimmed by 0 bases and J by 3 bases, leaving 15 bases between them. CDR3 sequence: CASSYSRSGGYYEQYF. In DNA, the CDR3 is TGTGCCAGCAGTTACTCCCGCAGCGGAGGGTACTACGAGCAGTACTTC.

This clonotype appeared a few times. The chain employs TRBV5-6 and TRBJ2-1; D may be TRBD1 or TRBD2 (6 bases each). Trimming stripped 1 base from V and 7 bases from J, with 15 bases between. Germline V gene data show CDR1 as SGHDT and CDR2 as YYEEEE. This CDR3 is built from 15 residues. CDR3 protein: CASSLPGGLGNEQFF. DNA of the CDR3: TGTGCCAGCAGCTTGCCCGGGGGCCTGGGGAATGAGCAGTTCTTC.